This entry lists 14 T cell receptor beta chains sequenced from one sample in a study of cytomegalovirus exposure and HLA in healthy donors. Primers: 60 Vbeta forward and 13 Jbeta reverse. The assay was immunoSEQ multiplex PCR, and TCRdb's table has in-frame clones only and misses some. The sample yields 150,000 to 200,000 clones, around 85% seen once. Input material: PBMCs. These TCRs come from a boy younger than 10 in good health and CMV-seronegative.

This chain connects TRBV19 to TRBJ2-7, with 12 bases matching TRBD2. CDR1 LNHDA and CDR2 SQIVND come from the germline V gene (reference sequence). V was clipped by 4 bases and J by 3 bases; unmatched bases: 1. The CDR3 extends over 14 amino acids. The CDR3 nucleotides read TGTGCCAGTAGTAGGACTAGCGGGAACTACGAGCAGTACTTC. Translated, it gives CASSRTSGNYEQYF.

The chain uses TRBV19 and TRBJ1-1; 10 bases match TRBD1. Germline V lookup: CDR1 LNHDA, CDR2 SQIVND (reference sequence). There are 16 residues in the CDR3. With 7 bases clipped from V and 5 bases from J, the junction kept 13 bases outside the gene matches. The CDR3 reads CASTRLSGQGDTEAFF. Written as DNA, the CDR3 is TGTGCCAGTACCCGCTTATCCGGACAGGGGGATACTGAAGCTTTCTTT.

This sequence joins TRBV4-2 and TRBJ1-6, with 8 bases lining up with TRBD1. Germline V gives CDR1 LGHNA, CDR2 YNFKEQ. After removal of 1 base from V and 7 bases from J, the junction contained 6 bases not matched to a gene. There are 16 residues in the CDR3. The DNA for the CDR3 is TGTGCCAGCAGCCAAGCGGCAGGGGGCCTCAATTCACCCCTCCACTTT. Its protein product is CASSQAAGGLNSPLHF.

This chain links TRBV6-5 with TRBJ1-1, with D perhaps TRBD1 (5 bases). Looked up from germline, CDR1 is MNHEY and CDR2 is SVGAGI. The CDR3 has 15 amino acids. V lost 1 base and J 6 bases, leaving 15 bases between the germline ends. The CDR3 bases are TGTGCCAGCAGTTACTGGGGCAGGGAGGGCCCTGAAGCTTTCTTT. As protein: CASSYWGREGPEAFF.

The rearrangement joins TRBV6-1 to TRBJ1-5; unclear D gene. Between the trimmed V and J ends, which lost 6 bases and 2 bases, there was a span of 11 bases. This CDR3 has 14 residues. Germline CDR1 reads MNHNS; CDR2 reads SASEGT. The CDR3 nucleotides read TGTGCCAGCAGGGTTCCGGGAGGCAATCAGCCCCAGCATTTT. Encoded protein: CASRVPGGNQPQHF.

The rearrangement uses TRBV5-1 and TRBJ2-7; weak D call: TRBD2 (5 bases). Trimming left V 3 bases short and J 3 bases short, with 22 bases between. From germline, CDR1 is SGHRS and CDR2 YFSETQ. This CDR3 has 17 residues. The DNA for the CDR3 is TGCGCCAGCAGCTCGGGGTTTTCCGGGTCCAAGGGCTACGAGCAGTACTTC. Translated, it gives CASSSGFSGSKGYEQYF.

J is TRBJ1-2 and V is TRBV19, with 7 bases that match TRBD1. Germline-derived CDR1 and CDR2 are LNHDA and SQIVND (reference sequence). V shed 5 bases and J 4 bases; nucleotides not matched to a gene: 16. The CDR3 is 17 residues long. The CDR3 loop reads CASSPETGKRIGYGYTF. The DNA of the CDR3 is TGTGCCAGTAGTCCCGAGACAGGGAAAAGAATCGGCTATGGCTACACCTTC. The full variable domain, rest sourced from reference TRBV19 and TRBJ1-2, is DGGITQSPKYLFRKEGQNVTLSCEQNLNHDAMYWYRQDPGQGLRLIYYSQIVNDFQKGDIAEGYSVSREKKESFPLTVTSAQKNPTAFYLCASSPETGKRIGYGYTFGSGTRLTVV.

The V and J genes are TRBV9 and TRBJ1-4; no clear D. The CDR3 totals 16 residues. Trimming shortened V by 0 bases and J by 0 bases, and 9 bases separated the two germline ends. Germline values: CDR1 SGDLS, CDR2 YYNGEE. The DNA for the CDR3 is TGTGCCAGCAGCGTAGGAGTGAGCGCAACTAATGAAAAACTGTTTTTT. Encoded protein: CASSVGVSATNEKLFF.

The chain has TRBV5-1 and TRBJ1-1; possible D gene TRBD1, 5 bases. Germline V gives CDR1 SGHRS, CDR2 YFSETQ. CDR3 length equals 18 residues. Trimming left V 4 bases short and J 3 bases short, with 25 bases between. In DNA form, the CDR3 reads TGCGCCAGCAGCGCTGGACATATAGGGAGGGGTTTAGACACTGAAGCTTTCTTT. Its protein product is CASSAGHIGRGLDTEAFF.

This clone has a single count. The chain has TRBV5-5 and TRBJ1-5; TRBD1 aligns across 8 bases. The CDR3 consists of 14 residues. Germline V gene lookup returns CDR1 SGHKS and CDR2 YYEKEE (reference sequence). V trimming: 4 bases; J trimming: 9 bases; junction bases outside the gene matches: 9. This chain's CDR3 is CASSIRTGLGPQHF. CDR3 nucleotide sequence: TGTGCCAGCAGCATCCGGACAGGGCTGGGGCCCCAGCATTTT.

The gene calls are TRBV4-1 and TRBJ2-7; D possibly corresponds to TRBD1 (5 bases). V was shortened by 4 bases and J by 5 bases, with 12 bases between the two germline ends. CDR3 size: 13 residues. Germline lookup yields CDR1 MGHRA and CDR2 YSYEKL. As DNA, the CDR3 is TGCGCCAGCAGCCTGGACATGACGGACGAGCAGTACGTC. Translated: CASSLDMTDEQYV.

Remarks on this clone: Other DNA sequences in the sample encode the same CDR3. The chain employs TRBV6-5 and TRBJ1-2; possible D gene TRBD1, 6 bases. Trimming cost V 5 bases and J 5 bases, with 9 bases left between them. The germline V gene encodes CDR1 MNHEY and CDR2 SVGAGI. The CDR3 loop spans 12 amino acids. The CDR3 DNA is TGTGCCAGCAGTCTGCAGGGGTATGGCTACACCTTC. Protein product: CASSLQGYGYTF.

V usage is TRBV7-2 and J usage is TRBJ2-5; 7 bases align to TRBD1. The tail of the sequence fits TRBJ2-7 better, so the J call may be wrong. The V gene's germline CDR1 is SGHTA and CDR2 FQGNSA. This CDR3 spans 15 amino acids. The CDR3 loop is CASSLDGTASYEQYF. As DNA, the CDR3 is TGTGCCAGCAGCTTAGATGGGACAGCCTCCTACGAGCAGTACTTC.

The V call is TRBV6-7, the J call TRBJ2-7; 8 bases align to TRBD1. TRBV6-7 is identified as an open reading frame with a role that is uncertain. The V segment lost 0 bases and the J segment 3 bases; nucleotides outside the gene matches: 10. The CDR3 spans 17 residues. DNA for the CDR3: TGTGCCAGCAGTTACTCTGCGAGGACAGGGCCCCACTACGAGCAGTACTTC. It codes for CASSYSARTGPHYEQYF.